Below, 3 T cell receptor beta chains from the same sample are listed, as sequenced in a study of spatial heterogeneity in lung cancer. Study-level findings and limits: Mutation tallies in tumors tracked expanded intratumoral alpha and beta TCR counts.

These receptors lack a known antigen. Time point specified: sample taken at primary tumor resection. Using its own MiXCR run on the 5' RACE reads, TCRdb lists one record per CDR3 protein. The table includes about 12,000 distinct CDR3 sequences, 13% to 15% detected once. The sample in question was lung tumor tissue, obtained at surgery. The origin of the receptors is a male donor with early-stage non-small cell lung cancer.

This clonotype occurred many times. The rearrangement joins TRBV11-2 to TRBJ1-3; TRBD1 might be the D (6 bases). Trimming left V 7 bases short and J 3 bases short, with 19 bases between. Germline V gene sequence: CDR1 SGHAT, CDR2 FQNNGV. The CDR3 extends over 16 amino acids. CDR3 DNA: TGTGCCAGCATCCAGAGCACAGGGTCGAGTGGAAACACCATATATTTT. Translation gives CASIQSTGSSGNTIYF.

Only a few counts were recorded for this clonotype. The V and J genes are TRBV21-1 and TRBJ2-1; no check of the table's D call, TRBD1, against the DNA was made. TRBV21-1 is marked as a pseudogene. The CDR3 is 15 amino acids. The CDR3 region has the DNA TGTGCCAGCAGCAAAGAGGGACAGGGGAGAAATGAGCAGTTCTTC. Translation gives CASSKEGQGRNEQFF.

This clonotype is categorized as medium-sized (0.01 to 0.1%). The CDR3 DNA follows: TGTGCCACCAGTGACCCTCGACTAGCGGGGTCAGATACGCAGTATTTT. It yields the protein CATSDPRLAGSDTQYF. This chain uses TRBV24-1 with TRBJ2-3, with TRBD2 matching over 11 bases. Germline V gene sequence: CDR1 KGHDR, CDR2 SFDVKD. V lost 4 bases, J lost 4 bases, and 6 bases stayed unmatched. The CDR3 contains 16 residues.